These 25 T cell receptor beta chains share one sample of origin, sequenced in a study of TIL therapy for anti-PD-1-resistant metastatic lung cancer. As to time point: pre-treatment sample, taken before nivolumab and TIL therapy. The immunoSEQ assay was v3. Sequenced by immunoSEQ multiplex PCR; TCRdb stores in-frame clones only, minus some. The sample carries about 60,000 clones, around 86% recorded once. The source material was blood, sampled at baseline. Receptor source: a person between 25 and 79 years old with non-small cell lung cancer.

This clone was seen more than once but under ten times. The rearrangement joins TRBV5-1 to TRBJ2-2; D is uncertain. The V gene's germline CDR1 is SGHRS and CDR2 YFSETQ. This CDR3 spans 15 amino acids. Trimming removed 1 base at V and 0 bases at J, with 7 bases between. The CDR3 sequence: CASSLSQTNTGELFF. The CDR3 coding sequence is TGCGCCAGCAGCTTGTCTCAGACGAACACCGGGGAGCTGTTTTTT.

The rearrangement joins TRBV5-1 to TRBJ2-2; 9 nucleotides match TRBD2. Germline V gives CDR1 SGHRS, CDR2 YFSETQ. This CDR3 spans 18 amino acids. J gave up 6 bases and V 4 bases, and 16 bases lay outside the gene matches. CDR3 coding DNA: TGCGCCAGCAGCCTGTCCACGGCGAAAGCGGGAGGTTCCGGGGAGCTGTTTTTT. Translating gives CASSLSTAKAGGSGELFF. Complete variable domain (other parts from reference TRBV5-1 and TRBJ2-2): KAGVTQTPRYLIKTRGQQVTLSCSPISGHRSVSWYQQTPGQGLQFLFEYFSETQRNKGNFPGRFSGRQFSNSRSEMNVSTLELGDSALYLCASSLSTAKAGGSGELFFGEGSRLTVL.

As regards this clone: The junction departs from germline at one end; a sequencing error may be responsible. The V gene is TRBV30, the J gene TRBJ1-2; weak D call: TRBD1 (6 bases). CDR1 is GTSNPN, CDR2 SVGIG, per germline (reference sequence). This CDR3 is 11 amino acids long. The CDR3 nucleotides read TGTGCCTGGAGTGTAGGGGGTGGCCGCTTATTC. Protein sequence: CAWSVGGGRLF.

V is TRBV19 and J is TRBJ2-7, with a possible D match to TRBD1 (6 bases). This CDR3 is built from 14 residues. CDR1 is LNHDA and CDR2 is SQIVND in the germline V gene (reference sequence). V was cut by 6 bases and J by 0 bases, with 12 bases left in between. Here the CDR3 DNA reads TGTGCCAGTAGGGGCACAGGGAGCTCCTACGAGCAGTACTTC. Translating it yields CASRGTGSSYEQYF.

V is TRBV11-2 and J is TRBJ1-1, with 11 bases lining up with TRBD1. This CDR3 region has 15 residues. V gave up 5 bases and J gave up 5 bases; unmatched junction bases: 7. Per germline, CDR1 SGHAT and CDR2 FQNNGV. Here the CDR3 reads CASSPPRDRGTEAFF. In DNA, the CDR3 is TGTGCCAGCAGCCCCCCCCGGGACAGGGGGACTGAAGCTTTCTTT.

The chain recombines TRBV27 with TRBJ1-2, with D possibly matching TRBD1 (5 bases). Between the trimmed V and J ends, which lost 2 bases and 4 bases, there was a span of 8 bases. This CDR3 has 13 residues. Germline CDR1 MNHEY, CDR2 SMNVEV (reference sequence). CDR3 sequence: CASSLGAVYGYTF. In DNA form, the CDR3 reads TGTGCCAGCAGTTTAGGGGCAGTCTATGGCTACACCTTC.

This clone is termed medium-sized. The CDR3 region has the DNA TGTGCCAGCAGCTTTGGGGGCAATCAGCCCCAGCATTTT. Translated, it gives CASSFGGNQPQHF. J is TRBJ1-5 and V is TRBV7-2; D uncertain. Germline V lookup: CDR1 SGHTA, CDR2 FQGNSA. Trimming cost V 3 bases and J 2 bases, with 5 bases left between them. The CDR3 has 13 residues.

This chain connects TRBV12-5 to TRBJ2-1; D may be TRBD1 or TRBD2 (5 bases each). Trimming pared 11 bases from V and 1 base from J, leaving 15 bases between. Germline V gene sequence: CDR1 LGHNT, CDR2 FRNRAP. The CDR3 has 14 residues. The CDR3 is CASDGALSYNEQFF. The CDR3 bases are TGTGCTTCTGACGGGGCCCTTTCCTACAATGAGCAGTTCTTC.

V and J are TRBV7-2 and TRBJ1-2; possibly TRBD1 for D (5 bases). The germline V gene has CDR1 SGHTA and CDR2 FQGNSA. This CDR3 has 13 amino acids. With 5 bases removed from V and 4 bases from J, the gap between germline ends came to 11 bases. The CDR3 bases are TGTGCCAGCAGCACCAGGGTTTCCTATGGCTACACCTTC. This encodes CASSTRVSYGYTF.

The chain links TRBV30 to TRBJ2-7; tentatively, D is TRBD1 (6 bases). The germline V and J ends were trimmed by 4 bases and 3 bases, with 16 bases remaining between them. The CDR3 has 14 residues. Germline V lookup: CDR1 GTSNPN, CDR2 SVGIG (reference sequence). CDR3 protein: CAWIRGGGGYEQYF. The CDR3 nucleotides are TGTGCCTGGATCCGAGGGGGTGGGGGCTACGAGCAGTACTTC.

The chain employs TRBV3-1 (or the pseudogene TRBV3-2) and TRBJ2-3, with D possibly matching TRBD2 (6 bases). V lost 4 bases and J 4 bases, leaving 15 bases between the germline ends. The CDR3 has 15 amino acids. Germline CDR1 LGHDT, CDR2 YNNKEL (reference sequence). CDR3 nucleotide sequence: TGTGCCAGCAGCCGGGCCACTAGCTGGTCAGATACGCAGTATTTT. This sequence encodes CASSRATSWSDTQYF.

The chain uses TRBV9 and TRBJ1-1; 9 nucleotides match TRBD1. The junction had 9 bases not matched to a gene; V was cut back by 0 bases and J by 3 bases. The CDR3 spans 17 residues. Germline V lookup: CDR1 SGDLS, CDR2 YYNGEE. In nucleotides, the CDR3 is TGTGCCAGCAGCGTAGAGGACAGGGGCAAGGGGGACACTGAAGCTTTCTTT. This codes for CASSVEDRGKGDTEAFF. Drawing the rest from reference TRBV9 and TRBJ1-1, the complete variable domain is DSGVTQTPKHLITATGQRVTLRCSPRSGDLSVYWYQQSLDQGLQFLIQYYNGEERAKGNILERFSAQQFPDLHSELNLSSLELGDSALYFCASSVEDRGKGDTEAFFGQGTRLTVV.

A few counts support this clone. The J gene is TRBJ1-2, the V gene TRBV14, with 8 nucleotides matching TRBD1. Germline V gene lookup returns CDR1 SGHDN and CDR2 FVKESK. The CDR3 spans 13 residues. V dropped 3 bases and J dropped 5; count of bases not matched to a gene: 2. DNA of the CDR3: TGTGCCAGCAGCCAGACAGGGGAGTATGGCTACACCTTC. Translating it yields CASSQTGEYGYTF.

V gene TRBV28 combines with J gene TRBJ1-5, with D tentatively TRBD1 (6 bases). Germline V gives CDR1 MDHEN, CDR2 SYDVKM. The CDR3 runs to 16 residues. V was trimmed by 7 bases and J by 2 bases, leaving 18 bases between them. The CDR3 spells CASNLITGGGNQPQHF. CDR3 sequence (DNA): TGTGCCAGCAACTTAATTACCGGGGGCGGCAATCAGCCCCAGCATTTT. The full variable domain, with the rest looked up from reference TRBV28 and TRBJ1-5, is DVKVTQSSRYLVKRTGEKVFLECVQDMDHENMFWYRQDPGLGLRLIYFSYDVKMKEKGDIPEGYSVSREKKERFSLILESASTNQTSMYLCASNLITGGGNQPQHFGDGTRLSIL.

The chain employs TRBV5-8 and TRBJ1-2, with 7 positions matching TRBD1. Unmatched junction bases numbered 7, after V lost 5 bases and J lost 3 bases. This CDR3 is built from 14 residues. The germline CDR1 and CDR2 sequences are SGHTS and YDEGEE. This CDR3 is CASRSIGTDYGYTF. CDR3 nucleotides: TGTGCCAGCAGATCTATTGGGACAGACTATGGCTACACCTTC.

The CDR3 spells CASSLAWLGPHNEQFF. The DNA of the CDR3 is TGTGCCAGCAGCTTAGCGTGGCTAGGCCCCCACAATGAGCAGTTCTTC. The chain links TRBV7-2 to TRBJ2-1, with D hard to call. This CDR3 spans 16 amino acids. Germline V CDR1 and CDR2: SGHTA, FQGNSA. Between the trimmed V and J ends, which lost 0 bases and 5 bases, there was a span of 14 bases. Filled out from reference TRBV7-2 and TRBJ2-1, the complete variable domain reads GAGVSQSPSNKVTEKGKDVELRCDPISGHTALYWYRQSLGQGLEFLIYFQGNSAPDKSGLPSDRFSAERTGGSVSTLTIQRTQQEDSAVYLCASSLAWLGPHNEQFFGPGTRLTVL.

The V call is TRBV20-1, the J call TRBJ1-1; D is perhaps TRBD1 (6 bases). Germline CDR1 is DFQATT and CDR2 is SNEGSKA (reference sequence). This CDR3 has 15 residues. The V end was cut by 3 bases, the J end by 3 bases, with 17 bases between. This CDR3 is CSASELRGRYTEAFF. CDR3 bases: TGCAGTGCTAGTGAGCTCAGGGGACGATACACTGAAGCTTTCTTT.

V gene TRBV18 combines with J gene TRBJ2-1; TRBD2 agrees at 13 bases. This CDR3 is 19 amino acids long. Looked up from germline, CDR1 is KGHSH and CDR2 is LQKENI. After removal of 6 bases from V and 0 bases from J, the junction contained 11 bases not matched to a gene. Here the CDR3 DNA reads TGTGCCAGCTCCCTAAGGACTAGCGGGAGTCGTCTCTCCTACAATGAGCAGTTCTTC. This codes for CASSLRTSGSRLSYNEQFF.

The V and J genes are TRBV5-1 and TRBJ2-1; 12 nucleotides match TRBD1. Germline-derived CDR1 and CDR2 are SGHRS and YFSETQ. V gave up 3 bases and J gave up 12 bases; unmatched junction bases: 4. This CDR3 spans 13 amino acids. CDR3 sequence: CASSSGQGATQFF. DNA for the CDR3: TGCGCCAGCAGCTCGGGACAGGGGGCGACGCAGTTCTTC.

J is TRBJ1-5 and V is TRBV27, with D perhaps TRBD1 (5 bases). Trimming left V 1 base short and J 4 bases short, with 11 bases between. This CDR3 spans 15 amino acids. Germline V gene sequence: CDR1 MNHEY, CDR2 SMNVEV (reference sequence). The CDR3 spells CASSLLSGSNQPQHF. CDR3 sequence (DNA): TGTGCCAGCAGTTTATTATCAGGGTCTAATCAGCCCCAGCATTTT.

J is TRBJ1-2 and V is TRBV2; 10 positions agree with TRBD1. V lost 11 bases to trimming and J lost 7 bases; unmatched junction nucleotides: 16. CDR1 is SNHLY and CDR2 is FYNNEI in the germline V gene. This CDR3 region has 15 residues. CDR3 sequence reads: CAGSSDRGLSGGYTF. The CDR3 region has the DNA TGTGCCGGATCCAGCGACAGGGGGCTTTCGGGTGGCTACACCTTC.

The chain links TRBV7-2 to TRBJ1-3, with a weak D call TRBD1 (5 bases). This CDR3 comprises 16 residues. CDR1 is SGHTA, CDR2 FQGNSA, per germline. V was trimmed by 5 bases and J by 3 bases, leaving 17 bases between them. In nucleotides, the CDR3 is TGTGCCAGCAGCCCGGAACCGGGGGGGGGTGGAAACACCATATATTTT. It is translated as CASSPEPGGGGNTIYF.

The CDR3 nucleotides are TGTGCCAGCTCACCGGGACAGGGGATATCCATGAACACTGAAGCTTTCTTT. Encoded protein: CASSPGQGISMNTEAFF. V is TRBV18 and J is TRBJ1-1; 10 bases line up with TRBD1. In germline, CDR1 is KGHSH, CDR2 LQKENI. The CDR3 spans 17 residues. The ends lost 3 bases at V and 0 bases at J; junction bases unmatched: 7.

The rearrangement links TRBV5-1 to TRBJ2-3, with D uncertain. Per germline, CDR1 SGHRS and CDR2 YFSETQ. The V end lost 3 bases, the J end lost 6 bases, and 8 bases lay between the germline ends. The CDR3 has 12 amino acids. Written as DNA, the CDR3 is TGCGCCAGCAGCTCCCTTGGTGATACGCAGTATTTT. It yields the protein CASSSLGDTQYF. The complete variable domain, with remaining parts taken from reference TRBV5-1 and TRBJ2-3, reads KAGVTQTPRYLIKTRGQQVTLSCSPISGHRSVSWYQQTPGQGLQFLFEYFSETQRNKGNFPGRFSGRQFSNSRSEMNVSTLELGDSALYLCASSSLGDTQYFGPGTRLTVL.

The rearrangement links TRBV7-3 to TRBJ1-1, with 7 bases fitting TRBD1. CDR1 and CDR2 from the germline V gene are SGHTA and FQGTGA. With 1 base clipped from V and 1 base from J, the junction kept 3 bases outside the gene matches. The length of the CDR3 is 15 residues. The CDR3: CASSLMAGGNTEAFF. The CDR3 DNA reads as TGTGCCAGCAGCTTAATGGCAGGGGGGAACACTGAAGCTTTCTTT.